This T cell receptor (beta chain) is drawn from a study of T-cell memory formation after mild COVID-19. Study-wide points: SARS-CoV-2 specificity was not confirmed for second-wave clones peaking on day 37.

This clonotype was observed a few times. Its antigen remains unidentified. This CDR3 region has 13 residues. Trimming cost V 8 bases and J 3 bases; bases outside gene matches: 6. Per germline, CDR1 SGHAT and CDR2 FQDESV (reference sequence). Constant-segment primers and 5'RACE yielded cDNA libraries for TCR alpha and TCR beta, each carrying sample barcodes and UMIs. TCRdb itself ran the 5' RACE reads through MiXCR, one entry per CDR3 protein. The table has about 160,000 distinct CDR3 sequences, around a third seen once; the top ten hold about 12%. Source material: PBMCs or a T cell subset sorted from them (not recorded which). This sequence originates from an adult woman who had mild COVID-19 (a few samples of this study predate the infection). Cell type and time point are not known. The chain is built from TRBV11-1 and TRBJ2-5; TRBD1 matches 7 bases. For the CDR3, the DNA is TGTGCCAGCGCGTTGGACAGGAAAGAGACCCAGTACTTC. This translates into CASALDRKETQYF.